The entry below describes one TCR beta chain. As yet, its antigen is unknown. The sample is drawn from a study of T cell responses to AZD1222 COVID-19 vaccine. Points from the study as a whole: Recipients of two AZD1222 doses showed rising Spike-specific TCR breadth and depth.

The assay was immunoSEQ multiplex PCR, and TCRdb's table has in-frame clones only and misses some. Seen here are 130,000 or so clones, over 90% observed once, and the top ten hold 1.6%. The starting material was peripheral blood, obtained on day 0 of AZD1222 vaccination. The origin of this receptor is an adult in good health.

This CDR3 is CASSVGVATTAVEQYF. The CDR3 DNA reads TGTGCCAGCAGCGTAGGCGTAGCGACGACAGCGGTTGAGCAGTACTTC. The rearrangement links TRBV9 to TRBJ2-7; tentatively, D is TRBD1 or TRBD2 (5 bases each). The V end lost 0 bases, the J end lost 7 bases, and 20 bases lay between the germline ends. The germline V gene has CDR1 SGDLS and CDR2 YYNGEE. The CDR3 runs to 16 residues.